What follows describes a single T cell receptor beta chain. TCRdb's copy holds only in-frame clones and misses some; the assay was immunoSEQ multiplex PCR. The table has about 69,000 clones, roughly 87% seen once. The data originate from a study of OX40 agonist ivuxolimab in advanced cancers. This clonotype originated in an adult with an advanced solid tumor such as melanoma, head and neck, liver or kidney cancer. The sample in question was CD4+ or CD8+ T cells sorted from blood, obtained in a trial of the OX40 agonist ivuxolimab.

This CDR3 reads CASSPSGLEYNEQFF. CDR3 nucleotide sequence: TGTGCCAGCAGCCCCTCGGGACTCGAATACAATGAGCAGTTCTTC. The rearrangement uses TRBV7-2 and TRBJ2-1; D is possibly TRBD2 (6 bases). The CDR3 spans 15 residues. Trimming shortened V by 5 bases and J by 4 bases, and 15 bases separated the two germline ends. In germline, CDR1 is SGHTA, CDR2 FQGNSA.